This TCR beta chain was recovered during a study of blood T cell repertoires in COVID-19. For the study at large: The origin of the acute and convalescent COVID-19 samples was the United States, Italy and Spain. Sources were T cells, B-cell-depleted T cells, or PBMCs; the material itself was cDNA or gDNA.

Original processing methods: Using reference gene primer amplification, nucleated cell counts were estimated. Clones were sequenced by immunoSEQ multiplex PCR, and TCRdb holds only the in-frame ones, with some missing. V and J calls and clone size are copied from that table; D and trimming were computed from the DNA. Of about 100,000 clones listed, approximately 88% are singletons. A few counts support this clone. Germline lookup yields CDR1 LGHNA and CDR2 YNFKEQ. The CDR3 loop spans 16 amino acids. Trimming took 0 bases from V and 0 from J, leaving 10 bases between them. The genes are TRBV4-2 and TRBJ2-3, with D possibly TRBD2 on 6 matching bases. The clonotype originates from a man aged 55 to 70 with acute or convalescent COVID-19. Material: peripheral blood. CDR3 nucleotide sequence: TGTGCCAGCAGCCAAGATAGCGGCACTAGCACAGATACGCAGTATTTT. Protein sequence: CASSQDSGTSTDTQYF.